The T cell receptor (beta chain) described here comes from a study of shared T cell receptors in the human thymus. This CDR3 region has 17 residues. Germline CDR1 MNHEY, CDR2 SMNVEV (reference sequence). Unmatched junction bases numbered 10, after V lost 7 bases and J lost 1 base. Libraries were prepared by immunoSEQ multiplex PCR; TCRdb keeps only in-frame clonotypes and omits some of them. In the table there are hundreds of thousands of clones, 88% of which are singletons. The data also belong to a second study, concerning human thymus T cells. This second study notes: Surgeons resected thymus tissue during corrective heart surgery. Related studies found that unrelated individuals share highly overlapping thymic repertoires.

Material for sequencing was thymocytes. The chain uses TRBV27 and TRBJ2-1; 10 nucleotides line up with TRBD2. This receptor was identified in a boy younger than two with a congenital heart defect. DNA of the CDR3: TGTGCCAGCAACTCCAGCGGGAGGGCCAGTTCCTACAATGAGCAGTTCTTC. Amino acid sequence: CASNSSGRASSYNEQFF.